Each of the 21 T cell receptor beta chains below was sequenced from the same sample in a study of blood T cell repertoires in COVID-19. Libraries were prepared by immunoSEQ multiplex PCR; TCRdb keeps only in-frame clonotypes and omits some of them. The repertoire consists of 150,000 or so clones, with approximately 79% occurring once and the leading ten covering 2.5% to 3%. Input material: PBMCs or T cells enriched from blood (not recorded which). Source of these receptors: a woman in her 50s who had recovered from COVID-19.

The chain joins TRBV11-2 to TRBJ1-1; tentatively, D is TRBD1 (6 bases). Germline assignment: CDR1 SGHAT and CDR2 FQNNGV. The CDR3 consists of 15 residues. The V end lost 3 bases, the J end lost 2 bases, and 13 bases lay between the germline ends. In DNA form, the CDR3 reads TGTGCCAGCAGCTTCTTGACAGGACCTAACACTGAAGCTTTCTTT. The encoded protein is CASSFLTGPNTEAFF. Using reference TRBV11-2 and TRBJ1-1 for the parts outside the CDR3, the full variable domain is EAGVAQSPRYKIIEKRQSVAFWCNPISGHATLYWYQQILGQGPKLLIQFQNNGVVDDSQLPKDRFSAERLKGVDSTLKIQPAKLEDSAVYLCASSFLTGPNTEAFFGQGTRLTVV.

This clone was picked up a small number of times. The chain combines TRBV24-1 with TRBJ2-7; TRBD2 matches at 7 bases. CDR3 length equals 13 residues. The ends lost 9 bases at V and 3 bases at J; junction bases unmatched: 7. The V gene's germline CDR1 is KGHDR and CDR2 SFDVKD. The CDR3 loop is CATVRQRGYEQYF. CDR3 bases: TGTGCCACCGTTCGGCAGCGGGGCTACGAGCAGTACTTC.

This clone was counted many times. The gene calls are TRBV30 and TRBJ2-7; the D is unclear. The germline V and J ends were trimmed by 3 bases and 5 bases, with 8 bases remaining between them. This CDR3 spans 11 amino acids. Germline V CDR1 and CDR2: GTSNPN, SVGIG (reference sequence). The CDR3 DNA reads TGTGCCTGGAGCGCTAACCACGAGCAGTACTTC. Protein: CAWSANHEQYF. Complete variable domain (other parts from reference TRBV30 and TRBJ2-7): SQTIHQWPATLVQPVGSPLSLECTVEGTSNPNLYWYRQAAGRGLQLLFYSVGIGQISSEVPQNLSASRPQDRQFILSSKKLLLSDSGFYLCAWSANHEQYFGPGTRLTVT.

This clone occurred once. This chain joins TRBV6-4 and TRBJ1-1; 10 nucleotides align to TRBD1. V was clipped by 6 bases and J by 3 bases; unmatched bases: 4. The CDR3 extends over 14 amino acids. Germline V gene lookup returns CDR1 MRHNA and CDR2 SNTAGT. The CDR3 DNA is TGTGCCAGCAGGACAGGGGGCGCGGACACTGAAGCTTTCTTT. Amino acid sequence: CASRTGGADTEAFF.

The gene calls are TRBV30 and TRBJ2-2; 8 positions agree with TRBD1. Germline V gene sequence: CDR1 GTSNPN, CDR2 SVGIG (reference sequence). CDR3 length: 18 amino acids. Losses at the gene ends were 2 bases for V and 5 bases for J; bases not matched to a gene: 16. The CDR3 DNA sequence: TGTGCCTGGAGTAGGTGGGGCCAGACAGGGGCGAGTACCGGGGAGCTGTTTTTT. This gives the protein CAWSRWGQTGASTGELFF.

The chain recombines TRBV2 with TRBJ1-5; 8 bases map to TRBD1. The CDR3 extends over 15 amino acids. Trimming at V came to 5 bases and at J to 4 bases, leaving 7 bases not matched to a gene. CDR1 is SNHLY, CDR2 FYNNEI, per germline. The CDR3 spells CASSLTGELNQPQHF. CDR3 DNA: TGTGCCAGCAGTTTGACAGGGGAGCTGAATCAGCCCCAGCATTTT.

In this sample, this clone turned up once. This chain connects TRBV7-6 to TRBJ1-1; D is undetermined. Per the germline V gene, CDR1 is SGHVS and CDR2 is FNYEAQ. CDR3 size: 13 residues. V was trimmed by 5 bases and J by 3 bases, leaving 10 bases between them. The CDR3 sequence: CASSAQLDTEAFF. The CDR3, as DNA: TGTGCCAGCAGCGCCCAGTTGGACACTGAAGCTTTCTTT.

This clone has more than one count but fewer than ten. The V call is TRBV6-5, the J call TRBJ2-3; 8 bases fit TRBD2. The V segment lost 7 bases and the J segment 4 bases; nucleotides outside the gene matches: 10. CDR3 length equals 15 residues. CDR1 and CDR2 (germline): MNHEY, SVGAGI. The CDR3 coding sequence is TGTGCCAGCATTGGACTTGCGGGGGGATCAGATACGCAGTATTTT. This gives the protein CASIGLAGGSDTQYF.

The DNA of the CDR3 is TGTGCCAGCAGCGGAGGGTGGAGCGAAAAACTGTTTTTT. Translated, it gives CASSGGWSEKLFF. This chain uses TRBV27 with TRBJ1-4; the D is unclear. This CDR3 is built from 13 residues. V lost 6 bases to trimming and J lost 8 bases, with 13 bases between them. Germline-derived CDR1 and CDR2 are MNHEY and SMNVEV (reference sequence).

The chain links TRBV28 to TRBJ2-5, with TRBD1 matching 7 bases. Germline V lookup: CDR1 MDHEN, CDR2 SYDVKM. The CDR3 totals 18 residues. The V and J ends lost 8 bases and 4 bases, in that order; junction bases with no gene match: 22. Here the CDR3 reads CASRYLRTGPAVRETQYF. DNA for the CDR3: TGTGCCAGCCGATACCTTCGGACAGGACCCGCGGTTAGAGAGACCCAGTACTTC.

This clone was seen more than once but under ten times. The V call is TRBV18, the J call TRBJ2-1, with 12 bases fitting TRBD2. Germline CDR1 KGHSH, CDR2 LQKENI. CDR3 length: 15 amino acids. V lost 2 bases, J lost 6 bases, and 2 bases stayed unmatched. The CDR3 DNA is TGTGCCAGCTCACCAGGGACTAGCGGGCTCAATGAGCAGTTCTTC. Amino acid sequence: CASSPGTSGLNEQFF.

The chain links TRBV27 to TRBJ2-3; 7 bases map to TRBD2. The germline V gene has CDR1 MNHEY and CDR2 SMNVEV (reference sequence). J lost 8 bases, V lost 5 bases, and 10 bases had no gene match. The CDR3 is 14 residues long. CDR3 coding DNA: TGTGCCAGCAGTCCGGGACCTAGGGAGGGTACGCAGTATTTT. This codes for CASSPGPREGTQYF.

The chain carries TRBV28 and TRBJ2-5; D unresolved. The CDR3 consists of 13 residues. Trimming cost V 2 bases and J 4 bases, with 8 bases left between them. Per the germline V gene, CDR1 is MDHEN and CDR2 is SYDVKM. The CDR3: CASSLPRRETQYF. The CDR3 region has the DNA TGTGCCAGCAGTTTACCTAGGCGAGAGACCCAGTACTTC. Filled out from reference TRBV28 and TRBJ2-5, the complete variable domain reads DVKVTQSSRYLVKRTGEKVFLECVQDMDHENMFWYRQDPGLGLRLIYFSYDVKMKEKGDIPEGYSVSREKKERFSLILESASTNQTSMYLCASSLPRRETQYFGPGTRLLVL.

V gene TRBV19 combines with J gene TRBJ2-7, with 7 bases fitting TRBD1. CDR3 length: 13 residues. The J segment lost 4 bases and the V segment lost 4 bases, leaving 4 bases of the junction unmatched. In germline, CDR1 is LNHDA, CDR2 SQIVND (reference sequence). CDR3 loop: CASSKGTEYEQYF. In nucleotides, the CDR3 is TGTGCCAGTAGTAAGGGGACAGAGTACGAGCAGTACTTC.

The chain is built from TRBV19 and TRBJ2-7, with 7 bases that match TRBD1. The CDR3 totals 14 residues. CDR1 and CDR2 from the germline V gene are LNHDA and SQIVND (reference sequence). After removal of 8 bases from V and 4 bases from J, the junction contained 11 bases not matched to a gene. The CDR3 loop reads CASRAGTAGYEQYF. The CDR3 DNA is TGTGCCAGTCGCGCCGGGACAGCCGGGTACGAGCAGTACTTC.

The V call is TRBV27, the J call TRBJ2-7; TRBD2 agrees at 12 bases. The germline V gene has CDR1 MNHEY and CDR2 SMNVEV (reference sequence). The CDR3 is 14 residues long. V shed 2 bases and J 7 bases; nucleotides not matched to a gene: 3. The CDR3 here is CASSLTSGGREQYF. Here the CDR3 DNA reads TGTGCCAGCAGTTTAACTAGCGGGGGGCGGGAGCAGTACTTC.

V is TRBV5-8 and J is TRBJ1-5; D uncertain. Trimming left V 1 base short and J 6 bases short, with 8 bases between. The CDR3 extends over 13 amino acids. The germline gives CDR1 SGHTS, CDR2 YDEGEE. The CDR3 loop reads CASSLRGIQPQHF. CDR3 nucleotides: TGTGCCAGCAGCTTGAGAGGGATTCAGCCCCAGCATTTT.

This chain connects TRBV6-5 to TRBJ2-1, with 11 bases fitting TRBD1. V lost 6 bases to trimming and J lost 6 bases; unmatched junction nucleotides: 7. The CDR3 has 15 residues. The germline CDR1 and CDR2 sequences are MNHEY and SVGAGI. The CDR3 nucleotides read TGTGCCAGCAGACTGAAAGGGACAGGGGGCAATGAGCAGTTCTTC. This encodes CASRLKGTGGNEQFF.

The DNA of the CDR3 is TGTGCCAGCAGCCGTACGGCGGGGGGAATAGCCAAAAACATTCAGTACTTC. It codes for CASSRTAGGIAKNIQYF. V and J are TRBV3-1 (or the pseudogene TRBV3-2) and TRBJ2-4; the match to TRBD2 covers 8 bases. The CDR3 contains 17 residues. Per germline, CDR1 LGHDT and CDR2 YNNKEL (reference sequence). V lost 4 bases to trimming and J lost 0 bases; unmatched junction nucleotides: 8.

This clone appeared a single time. The chain recombines TRBV28 with TRBJ2-6; D remains unclear. Germline V gene lookup returns CDR1 MDHEN and CDR2 SYDVKM. The CDR3 length is 16 residues. With 7 bases removed from V and 4 bases from J, the gap between germline ends came to 17 bases. This CDR3 is CASTPSGSVGANVLTF. CDR3 nucleotides: TGTGCCAGCACCCCATCAGGCTCAGTCGGGGCCAACGTCCTGACTTTC.

As concerns this clone: Other DNA sequences from this sample encode an identical CDR3 as well. This chain connects TRBV5-1 to TRBJ1-6, with D tentatively TRBD1 (5 bases). The CDR3 runs 15 residues. Germline loops: CDR1 SGHRS, CDR2 YFSETQ. The germline V and J ends were trimmed by 0 bases and 3 bases, with 7 bases remaining between them. The CDR3 region is CASSLEGHYNSPLHF. The CDR3 DNA reads as TGCGCCAGCAGCTTGGAAGGACACTATAATTCACCCCTCCACTTT.